This is a list of T cell receptor beta chains from one sample in a study of blood T cells in healthy people across ages. TCRdb reanalysed the 5' RACE reads using MiXCR and keeps one entry per CDR3 protein. Among hundreds of thousands of distinct CDR3 sequences, roughly half were seen once, and the ten largest hold approximately 12%. Sequencing was performed on blood. All receptors come from a woman older than 75 in good health. Each CDR3 is given with its conserved first and last residue. The D gene is left open where the match is weak. The listing skips clone size in some rows; elsewhere it reads once, few, many or a size class.

v_call: TRBV5-5; d_call: TRBD1; clone_size: few; cdr3_length: 16; j_call: TRBJ2-1; cdr3_nt: TGTGCCAGCAGCTTGGATAGGGGACAGAGTTACAATGAGCAGTTCTTC; cdr3_aa: CASSLDRGQSYNEQFF
v_call: TRBV6-5; d_call: NA; clone_size: NA; cdr3_length: 13; j_call: TRBJ1-5; cdr3_nt: TGTGCCAGCCGGTACGATGGAGGGCAGCCCCAGCATTTT; cdr3_aa: CASRYDGGQPQHF
v_call: TRBV29-1; d_call: TRBD1; clone_size: NA; cdr3_length: 15; j_call: TRBJ2-5; cdr3_nt: TGCAGCGTAACTCATGATGACAGGGCACAAGAGACCCAGTACTTC; cdr3_aa: CSVTHDDRAQETQYF
v_call: TRBV30; d_call: NA; clone_size: once; cdr3_length: 11; j_call: TRBJ2-7; cdr3_nt: TGTGCCTGGGAAAGAACCTACGAGCAGTACTTC; cdr3_aa: CAWERTYEQYF
v_call: TRBV2; d_call: NA; clone_size: NA; cdr3_length: 14; j_call: TRBJ1-2; cdr3_nt: TGTGCCAGCAGTGAACGGGACGTCAGGGAGGGCTACACCTTC; cdr3_aa: CASSERDVREGYTF
v_call: TRBV4-2; d_call: NA; clone_size: NA; cdr3_length: 16; j_call: TRBJ2-1; cdr3_nt: TGTGCCAGCAGCCAAGAGCCAGGGGGGGTCTCCTACGAGCAGTTCTTC; cdr3_aa: CASSQEPGGVSYEQFF
v_call: TRBV12-3/TRBV12-4; d_call: NA; clone_size: many; cdr3_length: 13; j_call: TRBJ2-5; cdr3_nt: TGTGCCAGCAGTTTAAACGGGAAGACGACCCAGTACTTC; cdr3_aa: CASSLNGKTTQYF
v_call: TRBV7-9; d_call: NA; clone_size: many; cdr3_length: 13; j_call: TRBJ2-1; cdr3_nt: TGTGCCAGCAGCAACAGAATGACTGCGGAGCAGTTCTTC; cdr3_aa: CASSNRMTAEQFF
v_call: TRBV24-1; d_call: NA; clone_size: NA; cdr3_length: 16; j_call: TRBJ2-7; cdr3_nt: TGTGCCACCAGTGGTCGCCCCCCGAGCTCCTACAATGAGCAGTACTTC; cdr3_aa: CATSGRPPSSYNEQYF
v_call: TRBV12-3/TRBV12-4; d_call: TRBD2; clone_size: many; cdr3_length: 15; j_call: TRBJ2-1; cdr3_nt: TGTGCCAGCAGTTTCGGGGGGAATCTCGACAATGAGCAGTTCTTC; cdr3_aa: CASSFGGNLDNEQFF
v_call: TRBV11-1; d_call: NA; clone_size: few; cdr3_length: 15; j_call: TRBJ2-3; cdr3_nt: TGTGCCAGCAGCTTAGTTGCTCAGTTCACAGATACGCAGTATTTT; cdr3_aa: CASSLVAQFTDTQYF
v_call: TRBV7-3; d_call: TRBD2; clone_size: many; cdr3_length: 15; j_call: TRBJ2-7; cdr3_nt: TGTGCCAGCAGCTTACGGGGGGGAGCCTCCTACGAGCAGTACTTC; cdr3_aa: CASSLRGGASYEQYF
v_call: TRBV7-4; d_call: NA; clone_size: NA; cdr3_length: 15; j_call: TRBJ1-5; cdr3_nt: TGTGCCAGCAGCTTTTCGGTAACGGACAATCAGCCCCAGCATTTT; cdr3_aa: CASSFSVTDNQPQHF
v_call: TRBV11-2; d_call: NA; clone_size: NA; cdr3_length: 16; j_call: TRBJ2-5; cdr3_nt: TGTGCCAGCAGCTTAGATGTCCGCGGGGTGGGGGAGACCCAGTACTTC; cdr3_aa: CASSLDVRGVGETQYF
v_call: TRBV12-3/TRBV12-4; d_call: NA; clone_size: few; cdr3_length: 15; j_call: TRBJ2-5; cdr3_nt: TGTGCCAGCAGCCCCTCCCGATCGGGGAGGGAGACCCAGTACTTC; cdr3_aa: CASSPSRSGRETQYF
v_call: TRBV5-5; d_call: TRBD1; clone_size: NA; cdr3_length: 18; j_call: TRBJ1-5; cdr3_nt: TGTGCCAGCAGCTTGGATGGACAGGGAAGGGGAGAAAGTCAGCCCCAGCATTTT; cdr3_aa: CASSLDGQGRGESQPQHF
v_call: TRBV29-1; d_call: NA; clone_size: NA; cdr3_length: 14; j_call: TRBJ1-5; cdr3_nt: TGCAGCGTTGAAGATTGGGAGGATTTGCAGCCCCAGCATTTT; cdr3_aa: CSVEDWEDLQPQHF
v_call: TRBV7-9; d_call: NA; clone_size: NA; cdr3_length: 16; j_call: TRBJ2-1; cdr3_nt: TGTGCCAGCAGCTTAGGTTCTCCAGCGGTAAACAATGAGCAGTTCTTC; cdr3_aa: CASSLGSPAVNNEQFF
v_call: TRBV6-6; d_call: NA; clone_size: NA; cdr3_length: 10; j_call: TRBJ2-1; cdr3_nt: TGTGCCAGCAGAGGACGTGAGCAGTTCTTC; cdr3_aa: CASRGREQFF
v_call: TRBV7-8; d_call: NA; clone_size: many; cdr3_length: 16; j_call: TRBJ2-7; cdr3_nt: TGTGCCAGCAGCCGCTTAAATAAGGGGAGCTCCTACGAGCAGTACTTC; cdr3_aa: CASSRLNKGSSYEQYF
v_call: TRBV9; d_call: TRBD1; clone_size: NA; cdr3_length: 15; j_call: TRBJ2-1; cdr3_nt: TGTGCCAGCAGCCCCAGGACAGGGGCCGAGAATGAGCAGTTCTTC; cdr3_aa: CASSPRTGAENEQFF
v_call: TRBV18; d_call: NA; clone_size: NA; cdr3_length: 18; j_call: TRBJ2-1; cdr3_nt: TGTGCCAGCTCACCAGTTCCCTCTCGACTAACCGGGAGCCATGAGCAGTTCTTC; cdr3_aa: CASSPVPSRLTGSHEQFF
v_call: TRBV9; d_call: NA; clone_size: once; cdr3_length: 17; j_call: TRBJ2-7; cdr3_nt: TGTGCCAGCAGCTTCCTCCCTACATCGACAGGATCCTACGAGCAGTACTTC; cdr3_aa: CASSFLPTSTGSYEQYF
v_call: TRBV28; d_call: NA; clone_size: NA; cdr3_length: 14; j_call: TRBJ2-2; cdr3_nt: TGTGCCAGCAGTTTTCCACTAGTCACCGGGGAGCTGTTTTTT; cdr3_aa: CASSFPLVTGELFF
v_call: TRBV20-1; d_call: TRBD1; clone_size: once; cdr3_length: 15; j_call: TRBJ1-1; cdr3_nt: TGCAGTGCCTTTCGGGACAGGGAGCGGGGCGCTGAAGCTTTCTTT; cdr3_aa: CSAFRDRERGAEAFF
v_call: TRBV10-3; d_call: NA; clone_size: many; cdr3_length: 14; j_call: TRBJ2-5; cdr3_nt: TGTGCCATCATAGACAGGTGGATGGTGGAGACCCAGTACTTC; cdr3_aa: CAIIDRWMVETQYF
v_call: TRBV18; d_call: NA; clone_size: NA; cdr3_length: 18; j_call: TRBJ2-7; cdr3_nt: TGTGCCAGCTCCGGACAGCCTGTCGTACAGTACCTCTCCTACGAGCAGTACTTC; cdr3_aa: CASSGQPVVQYLSYEQYF
v_call: TRBV20-1; d_call: TRBD1; clone_size: many; cdr3_length: 15; j_call: TRBJ1-6; cdr3_nt: TGCAGTGCTAGCCGGGACAGGGCTCATAATTCACCCCTCCACTTT; cdr3_aa: CSASRDRAHNSPLHF
v_call: TRBV12-3/TRBV12-4; d_call: NA; clone_size: NA; cdr3_length: 13; j_call: TRBJ1-1; cdr3_nt: TGTGCCAGCAAAAAACAGTCGAACACTGAAGCTTTCTTT; cdr3_aa: CASKKQSNTEAFF
v_call: TRBV7-9; d_call: TRBD2; clone_size: few; cdr3_length: 15; j_call: TRBJ2-3; cdr3_nt: TGTGCCAGCAGCTTGGATCTAGCGGGGCCAGATACGCAGTATTTT; cdr3_aa: CASSLDLAGPDTQYF
v_call: TRBV11-2; d_call: TRBD1; clone_size: many; cdr3_length: 15; j_call: TRBJ2-3; cdr3_nt: TGTGCCAGCAGCTCTGACTCGGACAGGCCAGATACGCAGTATTTT; cdr3_aa: CASSSDSDRPDTQYF
v_call: TRBV9; d_call: TRBD2; clone_size: many; cdr3_length: 16; j_call: TRBJ2-1; cdr3_nt: TGTGCCAGCAGCGTAGATGCGGGAGGGGAGGACAATGAGCAGTTCTTC; cdr3_aa: CASSVDAGGEDNEQFF
v_call: TRBV5-6; d_call: NA; clone_size: many; cdr3_length: 16; j_call: TRBJ2-1; cdr3_nt: TGTGCCAGCAGCTTGAGGGGAATCCTCCAAGACAATGAGCAGTTCTTC; cdr3_aa: CASSLRGILQDNEQFF
v_call: TRBV18; d_call: NA; clone_size: NA; cdr3_length: 12; j_call: TRBJ1-1; cdr3_nt: TGTGCCAGCTCACCATTCGGGGCGGAGGCTTTCTTT; cdr3_aa: CASSPFGAEAFF
v_call: TRBV7-2; d_call: NA; clone_size: many; cdr3_length: 15; j_call: TRBJ2-5; cdr3_nt: TGTGCCAGCAGTCCGACAGGTCTCATTAAAGAGACCCAGTACTTC; cdr3_aa: CASSPTGLIKETQYF
v_call: TRBV2; d_call: NA; clone_size: few; cdr3_length: 11; j_call: TRBJ1-1; cdr3_nt: TGTGCCAGCAGCCGACAATCTGAAGCTTTCTTT; cdr3_aa: CASSRQSEAFF
v_call: TRBV12-3/TRBV12-4; d_call: NA; clone_size: NA; cdr3_length: 20; j_call: TRBJ2-4; cdr3_nt: TGTGCCAGCAGTTTGGTACAAGGGGGGCGCAGAAAATTAGCCAAAAACATTCAGTACTTC; cdr3_aa: CASSLVQGGRRKLAKNIQYF
v_call: TRBV5-1; d_call: NA; clone_size: NA; cdr3_length: 14; j_call: TRBJ2-1; cdr3_nt: TGCGCCAGCAGCTTGGGCGACTGGGGGAATGAGCAGTTCTTC; cdr3_aa: CASSLGDWGNEQFF
v_call: TRBV3-1; d_call: TRBD2; clone_size: few; cdr3_length: 18; j_call: TRBJ2-7; cdr3_nt: TGTGCCAGCAGCCAATGGGCCTTTGGGGTGCCCACTAGCGGGAAGCAGTACTTC; cdr3_aa: CASSQWAFGVPTSGKQYF
v_call: TRBV20-1; d_call: TRBD1; clone_size: many; cdr3_length: 14; j_call: TRBJ1-4; cdr3_nt: TGCAGTGCTACTGGACAGGGTTTAAGTGAAAAACTGTTTTTT; cdr3_aa: CSATGQGLSEKLFF
v_call: TRBV28; d_call: NA; clone_size: few; cdr3_length: 14; j_call: TRBJ2-7; cdr3_nt: TGTGCCAGCAGTTTGACGACTAGTATCGACGAGCAGTACTTC; cdr3_aa: CASSLTTSIDEQYF